This TCR beta chain appears in the sequencing data of a study of blood T cell repertoires in COVID-19. At the level of the study: COVID-19 samples collected from the United States, Italy and Spain covered acute and convalescent phases. T cells, B-cell-depleted T cells, or PBMCs supplied cDNA or gDNA.

With V trimmed by 3 bases and J by 9 bases, 9 bases remained unmatched. From germline, CDR1 is SGHAT and CDR2 FQNNGV. The CDR3 is made up of 16 amino acids. Original data processing: Amplification with reference gene primers provided the estimates of nucleated cell counts. TCRdb keeps only in-frame clones here, not all; method: immunoSEQ multiplex PCR. That table is the source of V, J and clone size, and D and trimming were worked out from the DNA. The sample has just over 75,000 clones; roughly 89% are singletons. The chain combines TRBV11-2 with TRBJ2-1; 12 bases fit TRBD2. The TCR comes from a man aged 50-59 years with acute or convalescent COVID-19. The sequencing input was peripheral blood. In nucleotides, the CDR3 is TGTGCCAGCAGCTTTAGGACTAGCGGGGTCAGGAGTGAGCAGTTCTTC. Protein sequence: CASSFRTSGVRSEQFF.